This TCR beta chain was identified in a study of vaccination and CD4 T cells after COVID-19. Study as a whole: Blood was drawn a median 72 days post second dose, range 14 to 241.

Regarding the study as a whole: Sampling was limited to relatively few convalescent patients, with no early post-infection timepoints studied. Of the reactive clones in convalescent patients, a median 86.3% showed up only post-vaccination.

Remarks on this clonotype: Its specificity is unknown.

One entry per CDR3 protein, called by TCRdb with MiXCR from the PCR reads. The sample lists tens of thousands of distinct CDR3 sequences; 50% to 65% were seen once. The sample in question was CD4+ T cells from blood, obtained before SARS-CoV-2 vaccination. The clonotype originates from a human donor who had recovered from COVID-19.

The DNA of the CDR3 is TGTGCCATCAGTGAGTCCGGCGGCACGGGCCCAGAGACCCAGTACTTC. Amino acid sequence: CAISESGGTGPETQYF. The J gene is TRBJ2-5, the V gene TRBV10-3; no reliable D call. The CDR3 sequence is 16 residues long. Per the germline V gene, CDR1 is ENHRY and CDR2 is SYGVKD. V was clipped by 0 bases and J by 4 bases, with 15 bases between them.